This T cell receptor beta chain is drawn from a study of blood T cell repertoires in COVID-19. As for the study in general: T cells, B-cell-depleted T cells, or PBMCs supplied cDNA or gDNA.

From germline, CDR1 is SGDLS and CDR2 YYNGEE. The CDR3 is made up of 17 amino acids. V shed 3 bases, J shed 3 bases, and the junction held 11 bases outside the gene matches. The protocol was immunoSEQ multiplex PCR, while the TCRdb copy is restricted to in-frame clones and leaves out a portion. The sample holds about 88,000 clones, about 91% seen once. This clonotype originated in a woman of 80 years or more with active COVID-19. The chain recombines TRBV9 with TRBJ2-3; TRBD2 agrees at 9 bases. Input material: peripheral blood. The CDR3 here is CASSGTSATLGTDTQYF. CDR3 bases: TGTGCCAGCAGCGGGACTAGCGCCACTCTCGGGACAGATACGCAGTATTTT.